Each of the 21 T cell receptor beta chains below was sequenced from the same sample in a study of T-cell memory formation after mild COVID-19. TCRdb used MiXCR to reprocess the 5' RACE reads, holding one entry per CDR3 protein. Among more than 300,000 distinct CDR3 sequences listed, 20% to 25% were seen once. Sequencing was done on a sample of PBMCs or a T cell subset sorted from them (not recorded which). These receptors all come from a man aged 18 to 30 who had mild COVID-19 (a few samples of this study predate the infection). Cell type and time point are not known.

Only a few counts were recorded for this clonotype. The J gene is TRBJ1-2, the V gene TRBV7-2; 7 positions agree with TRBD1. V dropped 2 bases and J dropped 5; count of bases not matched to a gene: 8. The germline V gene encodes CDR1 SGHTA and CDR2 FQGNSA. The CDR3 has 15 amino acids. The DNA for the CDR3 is TGTGCCAGCAGCTTACAGGGGGATCCTTGGTATGGCTACACCTTC. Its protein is CASSLQGDPWYGYTF.

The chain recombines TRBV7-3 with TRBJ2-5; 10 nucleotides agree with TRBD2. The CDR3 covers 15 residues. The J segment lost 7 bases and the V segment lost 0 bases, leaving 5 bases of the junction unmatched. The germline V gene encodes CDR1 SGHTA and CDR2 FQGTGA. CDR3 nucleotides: TGTGCCAGCAGCTTAACGAAAAAGCGGGGGGGGACCCAGTACTTC. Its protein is CASSLTKKRGGTQYF.

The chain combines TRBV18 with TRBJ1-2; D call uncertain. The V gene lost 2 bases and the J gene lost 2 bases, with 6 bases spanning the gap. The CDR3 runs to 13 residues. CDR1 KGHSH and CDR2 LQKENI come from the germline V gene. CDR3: CASSPEMNYGYTF. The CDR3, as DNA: TGTGCCAGCTCACCAGAGATGAACTATGGCTACACCTTC.

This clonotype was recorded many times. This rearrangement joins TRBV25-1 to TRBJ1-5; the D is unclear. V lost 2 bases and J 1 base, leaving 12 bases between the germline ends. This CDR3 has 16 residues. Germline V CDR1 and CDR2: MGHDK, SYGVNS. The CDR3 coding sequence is TGTGCCAGCAGTGAAACGAACAGTTGGAGCAATCAGCCCCAGCATTTT. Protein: CASSETNSWSNQPQHF. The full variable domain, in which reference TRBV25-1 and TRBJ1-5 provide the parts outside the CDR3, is EADIYQTPRYLVIGTGKKITLECSQTMGHDKMYWYQQDPGMELHLIHYSYGVNSTEKGDLSSESTVSRIRTEHFPLTLESARPSHTSQYLCASSETNSWSNQPQHFGDGTRLSIL.

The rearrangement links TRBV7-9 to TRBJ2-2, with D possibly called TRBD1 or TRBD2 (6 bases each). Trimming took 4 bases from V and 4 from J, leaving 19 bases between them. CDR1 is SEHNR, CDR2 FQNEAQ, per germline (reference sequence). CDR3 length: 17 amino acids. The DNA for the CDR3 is TGTGCCAGCAGCTCGGGGGCCAAGACAGCTTCCACCGGGGAGCTGTTTTTT. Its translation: CASSSGAKTASTGELFF. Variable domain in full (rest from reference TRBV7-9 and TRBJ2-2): DTGVSQNPRHKITKRGQNVTFRCDPISEHNRLYWYRQTLGQGPEFLTYFQNEAQLEKSRLLSDRFSAERPKGSFSTLEIQRTEQGDSAMYLCASSSGAKTASTGELFFGEGSRLTVL.

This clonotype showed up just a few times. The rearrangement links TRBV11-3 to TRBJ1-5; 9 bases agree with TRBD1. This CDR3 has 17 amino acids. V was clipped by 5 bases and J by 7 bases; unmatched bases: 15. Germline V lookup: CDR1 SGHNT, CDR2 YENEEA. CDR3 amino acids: CASSRWRDREVGQPQHF. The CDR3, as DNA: TGTGCCAGCAGCCGATGGCGGGACAGGGAGGTAGGCCAGCCCCAGCATTTT.

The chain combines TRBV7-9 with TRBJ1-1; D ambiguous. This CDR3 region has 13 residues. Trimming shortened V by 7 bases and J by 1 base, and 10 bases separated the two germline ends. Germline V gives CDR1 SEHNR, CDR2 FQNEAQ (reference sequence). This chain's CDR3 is CASTQMGNTEAFF. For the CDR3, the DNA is TGTGCCAGCACCCAGATGGGGAACACTGAAGCTTTCTTT.

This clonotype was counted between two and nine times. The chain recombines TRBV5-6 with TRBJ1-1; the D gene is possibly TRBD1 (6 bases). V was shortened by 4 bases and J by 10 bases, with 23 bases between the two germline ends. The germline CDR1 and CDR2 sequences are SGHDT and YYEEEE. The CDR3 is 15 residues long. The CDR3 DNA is TGTGCCAGCAGCCCGGGGGGGGGCCCGAAGAGGGGAGCTTTCTTT. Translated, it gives CASSPGGGPKRGAFF.

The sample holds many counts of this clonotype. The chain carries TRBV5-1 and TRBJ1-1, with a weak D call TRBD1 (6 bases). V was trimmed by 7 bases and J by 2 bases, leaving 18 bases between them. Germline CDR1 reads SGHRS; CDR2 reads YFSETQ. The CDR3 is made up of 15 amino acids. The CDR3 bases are TGCGCCAGCCGAATCCGGGGGGCTGGAAACACTGAAGCTTTCTTT. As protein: CASRIRGAGNTEAFF.

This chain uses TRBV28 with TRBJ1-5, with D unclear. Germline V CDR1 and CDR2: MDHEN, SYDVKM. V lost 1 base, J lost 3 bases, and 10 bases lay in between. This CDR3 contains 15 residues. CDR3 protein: CASSLFGRINQPQHF. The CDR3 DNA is TGTGCCAGCAGTTTATTCGGCCGGATCAATCAGCCCCAGCATTTT.

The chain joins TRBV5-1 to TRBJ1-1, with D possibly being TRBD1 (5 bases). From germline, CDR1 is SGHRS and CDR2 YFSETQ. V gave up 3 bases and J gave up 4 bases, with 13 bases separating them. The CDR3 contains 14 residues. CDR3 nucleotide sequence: TGCGCCAGCAGCTCTGGTGGGGACCCCACTGAAGCTTTCTTT. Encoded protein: CASSSGGDPTEAFF.

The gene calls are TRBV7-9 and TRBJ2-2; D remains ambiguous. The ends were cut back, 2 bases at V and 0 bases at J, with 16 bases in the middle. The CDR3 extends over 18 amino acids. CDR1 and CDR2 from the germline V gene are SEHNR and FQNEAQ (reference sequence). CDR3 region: CASSLSPARWSNTGELFF. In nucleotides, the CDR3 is TGTGCCAGCAGCTTATCCCCGGCTAGGTGGTCGAACACCGGGGAGCTGTTTTTT. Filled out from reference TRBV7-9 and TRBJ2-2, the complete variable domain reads DTGVSQNPRHKITKRGQNVTFRCDPISEHNRLYWYRQTLGQGPEFLTYFQNEAQLEKSRLLSDRFSAERPKGSFSTLEIQRTEQGDSAMYLCASSLSPARWSNTGELFFGEGSRLTVL.

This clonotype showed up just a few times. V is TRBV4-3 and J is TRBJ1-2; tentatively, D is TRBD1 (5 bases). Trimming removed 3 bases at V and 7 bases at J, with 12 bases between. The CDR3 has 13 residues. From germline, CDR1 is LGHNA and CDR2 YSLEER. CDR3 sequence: CASSHGGGVGYTF. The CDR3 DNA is TGCGCCAGCAGCCATGGGGGTGGGGTTGGCTACACCTTC.

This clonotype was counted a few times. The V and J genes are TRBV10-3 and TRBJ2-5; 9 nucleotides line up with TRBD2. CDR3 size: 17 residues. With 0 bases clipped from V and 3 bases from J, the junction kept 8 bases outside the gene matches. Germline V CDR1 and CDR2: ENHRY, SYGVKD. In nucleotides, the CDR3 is TGTGCCATCAGTGAGTCGAAGACTCTAGCGGGGAAAGAGACCCAGTACTTC. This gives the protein CAISESKTLAGKETQYF.

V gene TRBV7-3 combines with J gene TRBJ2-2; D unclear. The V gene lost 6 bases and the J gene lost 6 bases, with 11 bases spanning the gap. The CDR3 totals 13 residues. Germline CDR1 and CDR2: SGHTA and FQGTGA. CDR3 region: CASSSLGPGELFF. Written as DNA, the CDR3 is TGTGCCAGCAGTTCTCTGGGCCCCGGGGAGCTGTTTTTT.

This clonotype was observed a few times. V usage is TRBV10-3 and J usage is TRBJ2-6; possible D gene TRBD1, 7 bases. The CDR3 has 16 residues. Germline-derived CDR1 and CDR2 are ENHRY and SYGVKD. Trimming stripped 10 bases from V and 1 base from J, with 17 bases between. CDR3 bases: TGTGCCACAGGGAGTCAGGGGGGATCTGGGGCCAACGTCCTGACTTTC. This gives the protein CATGSQGGSGANVLTF.

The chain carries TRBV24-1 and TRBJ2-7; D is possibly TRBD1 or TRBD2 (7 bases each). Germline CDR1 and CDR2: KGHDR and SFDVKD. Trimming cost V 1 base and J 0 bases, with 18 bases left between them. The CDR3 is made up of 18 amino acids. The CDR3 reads CATSDFKQGTKISYEQYV. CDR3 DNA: TGTGCCACCAGTGATTTTAAACAGGGGACTAAAATCTCCTACGAGCAGTACGTC.

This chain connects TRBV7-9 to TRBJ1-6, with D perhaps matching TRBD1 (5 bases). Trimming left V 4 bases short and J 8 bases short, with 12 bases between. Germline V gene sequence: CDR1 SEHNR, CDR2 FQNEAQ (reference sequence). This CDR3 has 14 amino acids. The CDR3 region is CASSSGRYDSPLHF. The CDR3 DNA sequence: TGTGCCAGCAGCTCGGGACGATATGATTCACCCCTCCACTTT. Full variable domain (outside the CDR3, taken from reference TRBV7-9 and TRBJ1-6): DTGVSQNPRHKITKRGQNVTFRCDPISEHNRLYWYRQTLGQGPEFLTYFQNEAQLEKSRLLSDRFSAERPKGSFSTLEIQRTEQGDSAMYLCASSSGRYDSPLHFGNGTRLTVT.

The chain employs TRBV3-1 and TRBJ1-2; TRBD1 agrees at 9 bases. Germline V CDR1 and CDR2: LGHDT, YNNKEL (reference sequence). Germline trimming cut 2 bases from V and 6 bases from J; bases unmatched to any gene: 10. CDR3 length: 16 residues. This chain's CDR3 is CASSQRYRDRENGYTF. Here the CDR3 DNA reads TGTGCCAGCAGCCAACGGTACCGGGACAGGGAGAATGGCTACACCTTC.

CDR3 residues: CASTQPGRRTDTQYF. Written as DNA, the CDR3 is TGTGCCAGCACTCAACCCGGCCGCCGCACAGATACGCAGTATTTT. V usage is TRBV7-2 and J usage is TRBJ2-3; D ambiguous. Trimming stripped 7 bases from V and 1 base from J, with 15 bases between. The CDR3 totals 15 residues. Germline lookup yields CDR1 SGHTA and CDR2 FQGNSA.

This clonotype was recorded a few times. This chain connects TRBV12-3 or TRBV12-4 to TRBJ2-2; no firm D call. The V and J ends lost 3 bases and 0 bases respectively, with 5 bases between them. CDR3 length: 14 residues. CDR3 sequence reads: CASSFSPNTGELFF. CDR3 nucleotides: TGTGCCAGCAGTTTCAGTCCGAACACCGGGGAGCTGTTTTTT.